The clone carrying this T cell receptor (beta chain) was detected a few times. Antigen specificity is unknown. The source of the sample is a study of type 1 regulatory T cells. Study as a whole: T-allo10 is a Tr1-enriched, alloantigen-specific CD4 T cell product made in vitro.

Via MiXCR, TCRdb re-called the reads, giving one row per CDR3 protein. Found here are 60,000 to 80,000 distinct CDR3 sequences, roughly 60% of them singletons; the top ten hold 7.6%. Graft donor-derived T-allo10 cells were described as host-alloantigen-specific, anergic, and alloantigen-specifically suppressive. The specimen was cultured T cells, either the whole culture or a sorted T cell fraction (not recorded which). The subset was: Tr1-enriched cell product generated in vitro against host alloantigens. The origin of this receptor is a human donor in good health.

This CDR3 reads CASSLVLGPTEAFF. The CDR3 DNA sequence: TGTGCCAGCAGCTTGGTTCTGGGTCCCACTGAAGCTTTCTTT. V and J are TRBV5-6 and TRBJ1-1; D is ambiguous. The CDR3 contains 14 residues. Germline V gene lookup returns CDR1 SGHDT and CDR2 YYEEEE. V was clipped by 0 bases and J by 4 bases, with 10 bases between them.